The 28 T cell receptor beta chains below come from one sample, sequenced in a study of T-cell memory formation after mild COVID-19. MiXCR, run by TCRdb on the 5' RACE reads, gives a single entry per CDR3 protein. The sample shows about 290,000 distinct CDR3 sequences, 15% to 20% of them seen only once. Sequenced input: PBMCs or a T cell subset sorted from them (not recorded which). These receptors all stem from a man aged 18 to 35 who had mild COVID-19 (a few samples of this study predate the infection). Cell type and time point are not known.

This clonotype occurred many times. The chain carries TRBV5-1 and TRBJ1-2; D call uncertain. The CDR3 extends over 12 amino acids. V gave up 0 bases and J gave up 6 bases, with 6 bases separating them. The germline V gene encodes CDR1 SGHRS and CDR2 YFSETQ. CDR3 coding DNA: TGCGCCAGCAGCTTGGAAGAGCATGGCTACACCTTC. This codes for CASSLEEHGYTF.

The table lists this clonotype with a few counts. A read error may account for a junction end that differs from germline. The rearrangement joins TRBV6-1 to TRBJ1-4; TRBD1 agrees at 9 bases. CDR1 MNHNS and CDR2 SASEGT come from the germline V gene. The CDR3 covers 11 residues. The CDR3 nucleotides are TGTGCCAGCACCCCCTTATGGGACAGGGACTTT. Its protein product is CASTPLWDRDF.

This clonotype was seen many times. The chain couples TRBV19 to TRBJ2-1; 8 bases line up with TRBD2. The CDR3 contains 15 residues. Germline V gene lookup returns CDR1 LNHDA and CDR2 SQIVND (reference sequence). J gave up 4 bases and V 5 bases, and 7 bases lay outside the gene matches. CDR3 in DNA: TGTGCCAGTAGTGTCCGGGAGCGGGGGTACAATGAGCAGTTCTTC. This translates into CASSVRERGYNEQFF.

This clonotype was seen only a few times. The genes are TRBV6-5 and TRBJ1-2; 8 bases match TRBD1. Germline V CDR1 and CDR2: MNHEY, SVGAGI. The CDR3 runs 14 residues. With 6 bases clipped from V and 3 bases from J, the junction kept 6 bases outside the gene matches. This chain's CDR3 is CASRETGAYYGYTF. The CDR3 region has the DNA TGTGCCAGCAGGGAGACAGGGGCCTACTATGGCTACACCTTC.

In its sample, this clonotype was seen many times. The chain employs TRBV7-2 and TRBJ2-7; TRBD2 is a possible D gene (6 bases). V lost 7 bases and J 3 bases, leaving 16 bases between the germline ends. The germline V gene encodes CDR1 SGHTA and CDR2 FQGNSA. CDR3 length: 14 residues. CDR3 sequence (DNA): TGTGCCAGCACCTTCTCCAGGACTAACTACGAGCAGTACTTC. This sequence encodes CASTFSRTNYEQYF.

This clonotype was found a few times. The CDR3 loop is CASSSPIVLVGSNIYF. The CDR3 DNA reads TGTGCCAGCAGTTCTCCCATTGTTTTGGTGGGGTCGAACATATATTTT. This rearrangement joins TRBV28 to TRBJ1-3, with D hard to call. V lost 4 bases, J lost 12 bases, and 25 bases lay in between. The germline V gene has CDR1 MDHEN and CDR2 SYDVKM. This CDR3 spans 16 amino acids. Full variable domain (remainder filled in from reference TRBV28 and TRBJ1-3): DVKVTQSSRYLVKRTGEKVFLECVQDMDHENMFWYRQDPGLGLRLIYFSYDVKMKEKGDIPEGYSVSREKKERFSLILESASTNQTSMYLCASSSPIVLVGSNIYFGEGSWLTVV.

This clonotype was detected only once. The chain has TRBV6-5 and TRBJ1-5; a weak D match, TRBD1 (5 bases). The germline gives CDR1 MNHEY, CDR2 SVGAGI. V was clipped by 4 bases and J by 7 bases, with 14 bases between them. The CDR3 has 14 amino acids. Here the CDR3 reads CASSSRQRNQPQHF. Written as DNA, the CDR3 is TGTGCCAGCAGTTCGAGACAGCGGAACCAGCCCCAGCATTTT.

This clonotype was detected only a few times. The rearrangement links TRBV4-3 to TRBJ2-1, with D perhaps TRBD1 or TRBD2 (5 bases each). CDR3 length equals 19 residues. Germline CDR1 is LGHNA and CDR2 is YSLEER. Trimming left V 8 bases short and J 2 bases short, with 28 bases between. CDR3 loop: CASPVWVSEGRVTYNEQFF. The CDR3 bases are TGCGCCAGCCCCGTGTGGGTCTCCGAGGGGCGGGTGACCTACAATGAGCAGTTCTTC.

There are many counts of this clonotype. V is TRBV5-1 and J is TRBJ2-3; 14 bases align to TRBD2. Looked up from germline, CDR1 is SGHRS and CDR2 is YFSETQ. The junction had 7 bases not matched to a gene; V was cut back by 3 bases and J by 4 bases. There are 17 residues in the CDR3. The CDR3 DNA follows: TGCGCCAGCAGCTCCGGGACTAGCGGGGGAATTGCAGATACGCAGTATTTT. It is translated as CASSSGTSGGIADTQYF.

The CDR3 here is CASSLTGGRGTDTQYF. The DNA for the CDR3 is TGTGCCAGCAGCCTGACCGGGGGCCGTGGCACAGATACGCAGTATTTT. The chain couples TRBV7-9 to TRBJ2-3, with D perhaps matching TRBD1 or TRBD2 (6 bases each). The V gene lost 5 bases and the J gene lost 1 base, with 16 bases spanning the gap. Germline V gene lookup returns CDR1 SEHNR and CDR2 FQNEAQ (reference sequence). CDR3 size: 16 residues.

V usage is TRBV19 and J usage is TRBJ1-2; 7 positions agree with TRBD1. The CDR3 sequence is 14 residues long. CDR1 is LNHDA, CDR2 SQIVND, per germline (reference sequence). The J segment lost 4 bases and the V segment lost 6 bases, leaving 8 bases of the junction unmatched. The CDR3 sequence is CASRETGTAYGYTF. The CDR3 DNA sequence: TGTGCCAGTAGAGAGACCGGGACAGCCTATGGCTACACCTTC.

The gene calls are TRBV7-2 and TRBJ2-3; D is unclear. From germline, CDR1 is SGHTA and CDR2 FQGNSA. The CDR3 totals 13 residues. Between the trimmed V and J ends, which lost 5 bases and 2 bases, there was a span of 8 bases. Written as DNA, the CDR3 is TGTGCCAGCAGCATTGCTACCACAGATACGCAGTATTTT. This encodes CASSIATTDTQYF.

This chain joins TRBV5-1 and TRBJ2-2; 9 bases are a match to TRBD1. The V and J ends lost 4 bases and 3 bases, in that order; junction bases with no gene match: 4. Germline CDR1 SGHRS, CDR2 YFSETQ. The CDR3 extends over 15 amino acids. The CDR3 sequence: CASSGGQGYTGELFF. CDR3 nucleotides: TGCGCCAGCAGCGGGGGACAGGGTTACACCGGGGAGCTGTTTTTT.

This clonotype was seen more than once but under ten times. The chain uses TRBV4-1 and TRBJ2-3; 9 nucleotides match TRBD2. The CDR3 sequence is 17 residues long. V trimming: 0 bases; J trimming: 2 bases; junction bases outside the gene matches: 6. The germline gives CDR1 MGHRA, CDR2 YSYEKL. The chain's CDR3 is CASSQDPAGGLTDTQYF. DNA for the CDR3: TGCGCCAGCAGCCAAGATCCGGCGGGGGGGCTCACAGATACGCAGTATTTT.

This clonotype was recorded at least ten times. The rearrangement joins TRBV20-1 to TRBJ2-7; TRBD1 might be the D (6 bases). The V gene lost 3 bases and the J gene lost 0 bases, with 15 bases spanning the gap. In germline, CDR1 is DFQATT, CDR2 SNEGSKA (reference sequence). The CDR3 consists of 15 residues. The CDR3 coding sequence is TGCAGTGCTAGTTCGGACAGTTGGAGCTCCTACGAGCAGTACTTC. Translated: CSASSDSWSSYEQYF.

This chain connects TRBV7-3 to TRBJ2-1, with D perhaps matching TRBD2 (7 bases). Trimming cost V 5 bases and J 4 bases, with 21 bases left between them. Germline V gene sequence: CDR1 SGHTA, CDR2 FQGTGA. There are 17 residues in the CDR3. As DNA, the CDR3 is TGTGCCAGCAGCATCGCAAAAGGGGGGGCCGGGTACAATGAGCAGTTCTTC. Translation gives CASSIAKGGAGYNEQFF.

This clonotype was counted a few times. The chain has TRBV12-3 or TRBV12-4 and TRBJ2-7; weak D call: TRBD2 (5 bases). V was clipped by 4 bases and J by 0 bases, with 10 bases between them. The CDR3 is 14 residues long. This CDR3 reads CASSSSTSSYEQYV. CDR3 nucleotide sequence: TGTGCCAGCAGTTCCTCCACTAGCTCCTACGAGCAGTACGTC.

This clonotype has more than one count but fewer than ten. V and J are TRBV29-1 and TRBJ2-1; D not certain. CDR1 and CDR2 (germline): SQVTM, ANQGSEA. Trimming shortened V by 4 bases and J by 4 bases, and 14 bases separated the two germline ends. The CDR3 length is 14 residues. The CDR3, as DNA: TGCAGCGTTGTTATGACCCTGTCATACAATGAGCAGTTCTTC. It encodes CSVVMTLSYNEQFF.

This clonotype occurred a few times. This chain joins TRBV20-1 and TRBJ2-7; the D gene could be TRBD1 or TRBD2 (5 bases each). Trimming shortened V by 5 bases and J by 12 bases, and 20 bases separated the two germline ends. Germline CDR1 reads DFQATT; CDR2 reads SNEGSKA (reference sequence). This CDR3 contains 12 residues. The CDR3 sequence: CSAPARGDCRYV. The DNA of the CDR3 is TGCAGTGCTCCCGCTAGAGGGGATTGTCGGTACGTC.

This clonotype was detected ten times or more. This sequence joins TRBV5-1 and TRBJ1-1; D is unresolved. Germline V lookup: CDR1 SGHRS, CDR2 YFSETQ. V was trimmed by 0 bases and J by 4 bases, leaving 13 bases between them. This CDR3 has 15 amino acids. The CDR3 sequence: CASSLVAGVGTEAFF. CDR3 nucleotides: TGCGCCAGCAGCTTGGTGGCGGGAGTGGGCACTGAAGCTTTCTTT.

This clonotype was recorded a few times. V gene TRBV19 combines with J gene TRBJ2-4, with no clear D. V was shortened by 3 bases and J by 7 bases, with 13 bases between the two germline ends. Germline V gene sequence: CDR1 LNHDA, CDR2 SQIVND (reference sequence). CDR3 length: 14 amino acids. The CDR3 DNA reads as TGTGCCAGTAGTATGAGAGTGTATGGGAACATTCAGTACTTC. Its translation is CASSMRVYGNIQYF. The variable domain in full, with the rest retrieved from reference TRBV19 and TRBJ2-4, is DGGITQSPKYLFRKEGQNVTLSCEQNLNHDAMYWYRQDPGQGLRLIYYSQIVNDFQKGDIAEGYSVSREKKESFPLTVTSAQKNPTAFYLCASSMRVYGNIQYFGAGTRLSVL.

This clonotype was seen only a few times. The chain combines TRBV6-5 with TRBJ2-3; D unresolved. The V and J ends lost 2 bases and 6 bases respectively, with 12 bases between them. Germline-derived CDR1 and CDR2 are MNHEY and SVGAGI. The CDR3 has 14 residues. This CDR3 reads CASSYTLGSDTQYF. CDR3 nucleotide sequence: TGTGCCAGCAGTTACACCCTAGGTAGCGATACGCAGTATTTT.

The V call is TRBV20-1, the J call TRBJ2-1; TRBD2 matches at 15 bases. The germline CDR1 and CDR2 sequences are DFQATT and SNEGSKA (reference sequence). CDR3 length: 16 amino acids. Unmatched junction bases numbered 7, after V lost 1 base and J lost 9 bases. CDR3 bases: TGCAGTGCTAGAGTAGGACTAGCGGGGGGGTATGGTGAGCAGTTCTTC. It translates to CSARVGLAGGYGEQFF.

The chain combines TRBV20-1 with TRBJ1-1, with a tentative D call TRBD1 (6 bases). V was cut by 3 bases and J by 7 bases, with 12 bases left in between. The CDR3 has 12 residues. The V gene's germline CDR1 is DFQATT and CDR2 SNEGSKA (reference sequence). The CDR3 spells CSASPRGGEAFF. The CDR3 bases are TGCAGTGCTAGCCCGAGGGGGGGTGAAGCTTTCTTT.

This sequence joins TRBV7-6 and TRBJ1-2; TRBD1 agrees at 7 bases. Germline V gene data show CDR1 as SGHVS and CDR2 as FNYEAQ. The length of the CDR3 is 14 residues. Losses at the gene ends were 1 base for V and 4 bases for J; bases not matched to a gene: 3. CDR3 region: CASSLGQGFYGYTF. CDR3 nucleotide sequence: TGTGCCAGCAGCTTAGGACAGGGATTCTATGGCTACACCTTC.

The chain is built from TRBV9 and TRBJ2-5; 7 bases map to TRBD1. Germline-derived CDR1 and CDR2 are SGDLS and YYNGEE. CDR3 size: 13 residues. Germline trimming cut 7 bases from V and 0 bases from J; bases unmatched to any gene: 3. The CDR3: CASGDRYQETQYF. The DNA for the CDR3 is TGTGCCAGCGGGGACAGATACCAAGAGACCCAGTACTTC. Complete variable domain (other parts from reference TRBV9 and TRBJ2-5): DSGVTQTPKHLITATGQRVTLRCSPRSGDLSVYWYQQSLDQGLQFLIQYYNGEERAKGNILERFSAQQFPDLHSELNLSSLELGDSALYFCASGDRYQETQYFGPGTRLLVL.

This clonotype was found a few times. CDR3 loop: CSANGGGLNEQFF. The DNA of the CDR3 is TGCAGTGCTAACGGTGGGGGGCTCAATGAGCAGTTCTTC. This chain links TRBV20-1 with TRBJ2-1; D tentatively fits TRBD1 or TRBD2 (6 bases each). V was pared by 4 bases and J by 6 bases, with 13 bases between. Germline CDR1 reads DFQATT; CDR2 reads SNEGSKA (reference sequence). The CDR3 runs 13 residues.

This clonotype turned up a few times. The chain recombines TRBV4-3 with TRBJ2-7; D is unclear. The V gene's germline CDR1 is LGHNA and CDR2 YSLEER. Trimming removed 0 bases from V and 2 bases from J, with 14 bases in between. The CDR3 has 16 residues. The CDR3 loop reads CASSQELGSATYEQYF. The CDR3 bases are TGCGCCAGCAGCCAAGAACTCGGATCAGCTACCTACGAGCAGTACTTC.